This TCR beta chain derives from a study of molecular identifiers for immune sequencing clone quantification. This clonotype was seen many times. Its specificity is unknown. Methods described previously, with TCR primers listed, were used for bulk TCR libraries. In TCRdb, the PCR reads were re-called with MiXCR into one record per CDR3 protein. The sample holds 60,000 to 75,000 distinct CDR3 sequences, 15% to 20% seen once. Findings and limits, study-wide: Reports indicate spiked Jurkat TCR RNA from one cell could be found among 1 million or so naive cells. Beyond 20 RNA copies, clones held over 99% of effector molecules, compared with under 1% in naive cells.

Libraries from naive CD8 cells were generated from roughly 21,000 to 960,000 sorted cells (with 10%, 30% or 50% RNA). Sequencing used naive CD8+ T cells from blood, with Jurkat cell RNA spiked in. Stated subset: FACS-sorted CD8+CD4-CCR7+CD45RA+ naive T cells. This TCR came from a human donor in good health. Some libraries in this study had Jurkat cell RNA spiked in.

The CDR3 here is CASSVGGAVWGNGTEAFF. DNA of the CDR3: TGTGCCAGCAGCGTAGGAGGCGCGGTGTGGGGGAATGGTACTGAAGCTTTCTTT. The J gene is TRBJ1-1, the V gene TRBV9; maybe TRBD1 (5 bases). CDR3 length: 18 amino acids. V was trimmed by 0 bases and J by 5 bases, leaving 23 bases between them. CDR1 is SGDLS, CDR2 YYNGEE, per germline. The whole variable domain, filled in from reference TRBV9 and TRBJ1-1, reads DSGVTQTPKHLITATGQRVTLRCSPRSGDLSVYWYQQSLDQGLQFLIQYYNGEERAKGNILERFSAQQFPDLHSELNLSSLELGDSALYFCASSVGGAVWGNGTEAFFGQGTRLTVV.